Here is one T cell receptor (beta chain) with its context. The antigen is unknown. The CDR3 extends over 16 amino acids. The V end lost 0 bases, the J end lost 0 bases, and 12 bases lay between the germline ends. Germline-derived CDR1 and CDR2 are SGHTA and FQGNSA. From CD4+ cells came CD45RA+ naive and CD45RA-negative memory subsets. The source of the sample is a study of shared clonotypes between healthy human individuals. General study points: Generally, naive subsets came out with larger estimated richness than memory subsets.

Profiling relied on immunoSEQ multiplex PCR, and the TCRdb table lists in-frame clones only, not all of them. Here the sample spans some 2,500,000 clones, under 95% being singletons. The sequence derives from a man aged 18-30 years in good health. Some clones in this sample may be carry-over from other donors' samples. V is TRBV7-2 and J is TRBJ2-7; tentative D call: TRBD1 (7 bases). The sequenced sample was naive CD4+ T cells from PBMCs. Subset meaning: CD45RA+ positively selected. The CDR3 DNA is TGTGCCAGCAGCTTAGCGCCAGGGGGGAGCTCCTACGAGCAGTACTTC. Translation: CASSLAPGGSSYEQYF.